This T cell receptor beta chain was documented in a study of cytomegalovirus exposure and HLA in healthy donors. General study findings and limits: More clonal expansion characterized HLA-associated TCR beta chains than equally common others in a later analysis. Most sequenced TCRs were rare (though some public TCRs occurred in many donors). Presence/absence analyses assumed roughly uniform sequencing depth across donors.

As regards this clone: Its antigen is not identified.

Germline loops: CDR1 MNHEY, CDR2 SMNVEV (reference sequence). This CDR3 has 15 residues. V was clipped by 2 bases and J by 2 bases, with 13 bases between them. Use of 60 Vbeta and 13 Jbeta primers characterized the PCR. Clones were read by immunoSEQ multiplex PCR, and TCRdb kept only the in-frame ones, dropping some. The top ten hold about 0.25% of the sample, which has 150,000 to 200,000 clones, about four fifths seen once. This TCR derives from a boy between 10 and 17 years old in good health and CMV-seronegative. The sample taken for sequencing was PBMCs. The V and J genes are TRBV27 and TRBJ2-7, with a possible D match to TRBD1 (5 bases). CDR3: CASSLQGSFPYEQYF. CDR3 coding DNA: TGTGCCAGCAGTTTACAGGGCAGCTTCCCCTACGAGCAGTACTTC.